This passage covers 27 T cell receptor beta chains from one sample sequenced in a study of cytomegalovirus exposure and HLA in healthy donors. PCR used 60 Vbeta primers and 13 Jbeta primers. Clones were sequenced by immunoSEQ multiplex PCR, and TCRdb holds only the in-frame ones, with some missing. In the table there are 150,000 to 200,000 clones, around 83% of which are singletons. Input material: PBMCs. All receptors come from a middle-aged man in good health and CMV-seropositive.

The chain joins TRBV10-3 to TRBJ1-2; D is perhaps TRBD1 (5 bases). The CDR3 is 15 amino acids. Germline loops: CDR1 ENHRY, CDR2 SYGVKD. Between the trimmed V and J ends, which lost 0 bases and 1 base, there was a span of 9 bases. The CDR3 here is CAISESPGNNYGYTF. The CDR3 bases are TGTGCCATCAGTGAGTCCCCAGGGAATAACTATGGCTACACCTTC.

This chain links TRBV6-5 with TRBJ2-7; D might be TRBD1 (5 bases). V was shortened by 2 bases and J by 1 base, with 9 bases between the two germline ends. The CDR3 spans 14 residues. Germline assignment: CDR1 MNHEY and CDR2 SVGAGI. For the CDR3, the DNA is TGTGCCAGCAGTTACCACCCAGGGTCCTACGAGCAGTACTTC. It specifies CASSYHPGSYEQYF.

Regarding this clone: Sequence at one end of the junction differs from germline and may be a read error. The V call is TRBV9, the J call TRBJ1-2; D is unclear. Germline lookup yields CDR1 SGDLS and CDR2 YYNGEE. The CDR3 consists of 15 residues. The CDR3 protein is CASSVGADADVNSLF. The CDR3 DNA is TGTGCCAGCAGCGTGGGCGCAGACGCAGATGTTAACTCGCTCTTC.

The CDR3 nucleotides are TGTGCCAGCAGTAACATCGGGGATAAGGATGAGCAGTTCTTC. Amino acids: CASSNIGDKDEQFF. The chain combines TRBV6-5 with TRBJ2-1; TRBD2 might be the D (5 bases). CDR1 and CDR2 from the germline V gene are MNHEY and SVGAGI. The CDR3 is 14 amino acids. The ends were cut back, 5 bases at V and 8 bases at J, with 16 bases in the middle.

CDR3 amino acids: CASSPRQGKNTEAFF. The CDR3 coding sequence is TGTGCCAGTAGTCCTCGACAGGGGAAAAACACTGAAGCTTTCTTT. The chain has TRBV19 and TRBJ1-1; 8 bases align to TRBD1. The V gene's germline CDR1 is LNHDA and CDR2 SQIVND (reference sequence). The CDR3 contains 15 residues. The J segment lost 2 bases and the V segment lost 5 bases, leaving 7 bases of the junction unmatched.

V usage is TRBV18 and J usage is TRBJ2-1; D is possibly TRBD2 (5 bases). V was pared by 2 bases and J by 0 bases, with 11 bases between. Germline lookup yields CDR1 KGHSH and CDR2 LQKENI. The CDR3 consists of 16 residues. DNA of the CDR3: TGTGCCAGCTCACCATACCGGGATAGCTCCTACAATGAGCAGTTCTTC. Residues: CASSPYRDSSYNEQFF.

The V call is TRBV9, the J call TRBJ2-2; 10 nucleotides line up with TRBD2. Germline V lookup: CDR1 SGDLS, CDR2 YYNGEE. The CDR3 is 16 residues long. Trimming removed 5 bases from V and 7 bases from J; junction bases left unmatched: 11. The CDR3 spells CASSAASGRFGGELFF. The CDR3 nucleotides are TGTGCCAGCAGTGCCGCTAGCGGGAGATTTGGCGGGGAGCTGTTTTTT. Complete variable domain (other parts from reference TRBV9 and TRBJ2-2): DSGVTQTPKHLITATGQRVTLRCSPRSGDLSVYWYQQSLDQGLQFLIQYYNGEERAKGNILERFSAQQFPDLHSELNLSSLELGDSALYFCASSAASGRFGGELFFGEGSRLTVL.

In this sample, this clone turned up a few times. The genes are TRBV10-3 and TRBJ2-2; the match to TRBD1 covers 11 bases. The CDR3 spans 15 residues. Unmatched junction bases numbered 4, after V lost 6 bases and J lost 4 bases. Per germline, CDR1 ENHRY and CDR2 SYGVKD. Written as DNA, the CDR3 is TGTGCCATCAGAGCCGGGACAGGGGGCACCGGGGAGCTGTTTTTT. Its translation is CAIRAGTGGTGELFF.

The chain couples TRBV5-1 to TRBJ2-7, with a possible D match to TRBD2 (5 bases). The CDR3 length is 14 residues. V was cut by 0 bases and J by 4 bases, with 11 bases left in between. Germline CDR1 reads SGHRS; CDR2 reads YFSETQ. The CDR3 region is CASSLVRGGYEQYF. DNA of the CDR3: TGCGCCAGCAGCTTGGTCCGGGGTGGGTACGAGCAGTACTTC. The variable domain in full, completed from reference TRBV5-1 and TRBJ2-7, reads KAGVTQTPRYLIKTRGQQVTLSCSPISGHRSVSWYQQTPGQGLQFLFEYFSETQRNKGNFPGRFSGRQFSNSRSEMNVSTLELGDSALYLCASSLVRGGYEQYFGPGTRLTVT.

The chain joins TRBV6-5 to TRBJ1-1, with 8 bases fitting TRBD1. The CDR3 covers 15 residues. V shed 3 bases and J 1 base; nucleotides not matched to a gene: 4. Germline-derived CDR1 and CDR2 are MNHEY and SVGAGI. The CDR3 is CASSYYGTGNTEAFF. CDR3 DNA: TGTGCCAGCAGTTATTACGGGACAGGGAACACTGAAGCTTTCTTT.

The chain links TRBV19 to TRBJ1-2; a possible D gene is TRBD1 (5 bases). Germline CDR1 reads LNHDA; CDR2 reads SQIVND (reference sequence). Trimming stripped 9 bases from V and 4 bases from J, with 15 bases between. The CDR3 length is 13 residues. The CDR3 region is CASRGGVVYGYTF. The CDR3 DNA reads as TGTGCCAGCCGGGGAGGGGTGGTCTATGGCTACACCTTC.

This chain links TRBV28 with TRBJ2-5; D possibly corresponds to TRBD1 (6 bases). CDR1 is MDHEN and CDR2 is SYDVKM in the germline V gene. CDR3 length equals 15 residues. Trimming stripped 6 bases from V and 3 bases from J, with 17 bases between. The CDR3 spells CASSKQGRAEETQYF. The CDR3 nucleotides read TGTGCCAGCAGCAAACAGGGTCGTGCAGAAGAGACCCAGTACTTC.

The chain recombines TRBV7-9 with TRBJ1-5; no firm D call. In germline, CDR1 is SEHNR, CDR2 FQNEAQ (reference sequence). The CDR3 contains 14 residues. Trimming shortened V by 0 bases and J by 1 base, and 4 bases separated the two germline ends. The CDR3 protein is CASSLAGSNQPQHF. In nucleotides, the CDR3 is TGTGCCAGCAGCTTAGCGGGCAGCAATCAGCCCCAGCATTTT.

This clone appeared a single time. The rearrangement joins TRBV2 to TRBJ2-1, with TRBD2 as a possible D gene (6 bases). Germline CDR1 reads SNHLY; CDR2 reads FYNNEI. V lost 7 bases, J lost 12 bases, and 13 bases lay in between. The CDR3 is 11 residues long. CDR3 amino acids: CASIGTPGQFF. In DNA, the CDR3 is TGTGCCAGCATCGGGACTCCCGGGCAGTTCTTC.

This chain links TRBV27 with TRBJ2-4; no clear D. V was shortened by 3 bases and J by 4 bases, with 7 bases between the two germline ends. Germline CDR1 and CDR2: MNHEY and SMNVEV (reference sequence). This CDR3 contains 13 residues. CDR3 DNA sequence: TGTGCCAGCAGTTTGGCAGGAAAAAACATTCAGTACTTC. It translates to CASSLAGKNIQYF.

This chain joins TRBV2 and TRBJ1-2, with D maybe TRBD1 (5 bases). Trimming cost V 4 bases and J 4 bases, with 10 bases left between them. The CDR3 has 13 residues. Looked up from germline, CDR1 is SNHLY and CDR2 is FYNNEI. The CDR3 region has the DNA TGTGCCAGCAGTGGCAGGGCGATCTATGGCTACACCTTC. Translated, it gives CASSGRAIYGYTF.

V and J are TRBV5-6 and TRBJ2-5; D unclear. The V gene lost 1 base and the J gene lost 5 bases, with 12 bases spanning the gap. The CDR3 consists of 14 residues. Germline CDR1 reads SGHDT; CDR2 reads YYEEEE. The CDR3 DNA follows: TGTGCCAGCAGCTTGATGGTGGTTGAGGAGACCCAGTACTTC. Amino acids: CASSLMVVEETQYF.

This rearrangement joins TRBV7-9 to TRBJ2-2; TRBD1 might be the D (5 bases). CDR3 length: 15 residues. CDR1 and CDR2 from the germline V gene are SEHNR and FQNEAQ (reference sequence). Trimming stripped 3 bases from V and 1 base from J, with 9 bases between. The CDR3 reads CASSFITGNTGELFF. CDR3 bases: TGTGCCAGCAGCTTCATTACAGGGAACACCGGGGAGCTGTTTTTT.

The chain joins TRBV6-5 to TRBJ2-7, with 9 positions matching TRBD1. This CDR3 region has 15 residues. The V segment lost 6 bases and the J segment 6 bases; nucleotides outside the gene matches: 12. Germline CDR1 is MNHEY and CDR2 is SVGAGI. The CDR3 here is CASSQSGTGTGEQYF. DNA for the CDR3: TGTGCCAGCAGCCAGAGCGGGACAGGGACGGGCGAGCAGTACTTC.

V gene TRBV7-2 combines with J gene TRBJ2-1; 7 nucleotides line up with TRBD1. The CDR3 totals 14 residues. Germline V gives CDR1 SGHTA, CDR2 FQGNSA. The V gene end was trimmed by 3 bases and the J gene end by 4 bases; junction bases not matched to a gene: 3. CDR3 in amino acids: CASSLLGQYNEQFF. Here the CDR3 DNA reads TGTGCCAGCAGCTTGCTGGGACAGTACAATGAGCAGTTCTTC.

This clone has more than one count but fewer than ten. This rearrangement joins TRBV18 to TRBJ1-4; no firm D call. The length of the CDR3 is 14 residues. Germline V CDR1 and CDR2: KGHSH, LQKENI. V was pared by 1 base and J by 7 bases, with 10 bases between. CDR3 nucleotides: TGTGCCAGCTCACCACAGCGGACTTTTGAAAAACTGTTTTTT. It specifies CASSPQRTFEKLFF.

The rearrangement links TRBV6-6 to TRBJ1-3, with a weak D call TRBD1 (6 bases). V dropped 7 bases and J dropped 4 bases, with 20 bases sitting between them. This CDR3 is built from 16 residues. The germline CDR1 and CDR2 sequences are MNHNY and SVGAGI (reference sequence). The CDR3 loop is CASIPTPGDQGNTIYF. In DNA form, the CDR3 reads TGTGCCAGCATACCCACTCCAGGGGACCAAGGAAACACCATATATTTT.

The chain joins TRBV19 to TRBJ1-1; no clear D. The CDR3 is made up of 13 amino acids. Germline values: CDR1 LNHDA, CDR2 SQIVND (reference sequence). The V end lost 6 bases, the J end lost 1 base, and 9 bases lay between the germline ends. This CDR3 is CASSARGNTEAFF. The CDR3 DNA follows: TGTGCCAGTAGCGCCCGGGGGAACACTGAAGCTTTCTTT.

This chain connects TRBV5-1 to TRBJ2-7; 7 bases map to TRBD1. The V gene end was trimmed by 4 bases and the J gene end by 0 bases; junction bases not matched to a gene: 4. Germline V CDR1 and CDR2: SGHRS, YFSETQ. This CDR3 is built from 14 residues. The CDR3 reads CASSPPGGSYEQYF. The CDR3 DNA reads TGCGCCAGCAGCCCCCCAGGGGGCTCCTACGAGCAGTACTTC.

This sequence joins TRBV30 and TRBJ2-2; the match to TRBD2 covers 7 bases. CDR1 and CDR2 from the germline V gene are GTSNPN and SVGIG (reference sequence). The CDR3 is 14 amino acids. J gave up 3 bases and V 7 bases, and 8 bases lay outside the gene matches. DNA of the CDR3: TGTGCCTTCGAGGTACGGGGGGACACCGGGGAGCTGTTTTTT. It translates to CAFEVRGDTGELFF.

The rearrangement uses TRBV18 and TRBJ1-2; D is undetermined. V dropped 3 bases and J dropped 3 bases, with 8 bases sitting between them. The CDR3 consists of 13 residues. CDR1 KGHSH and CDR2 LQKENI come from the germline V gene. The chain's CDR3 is CASSPRRDYGYTF. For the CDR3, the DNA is TGTGCCAGCTCACCTCGTCGGGACTATGGCTACACCTTC.

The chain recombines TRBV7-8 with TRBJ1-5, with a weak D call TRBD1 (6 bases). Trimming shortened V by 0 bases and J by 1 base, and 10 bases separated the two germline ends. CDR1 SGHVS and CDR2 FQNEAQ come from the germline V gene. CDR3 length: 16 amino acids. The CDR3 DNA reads TGTGCCAGCAGCTTAGCAGGGGGAAGCAGCAATCAGCCCCAGCATTTT. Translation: CASSLAGGSSNQPQHF. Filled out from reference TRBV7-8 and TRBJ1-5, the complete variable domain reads GAGVSQSPRYKVAKRGQDVALRCDPISGHVSLFWYQQALGQGPEFLTYFQNEAQLDKSGLPSDRFFAERPEGSVSTLKIQRTQQEDSAVYLCASSLAGGSSNQPQHFGDGTRLSIL.